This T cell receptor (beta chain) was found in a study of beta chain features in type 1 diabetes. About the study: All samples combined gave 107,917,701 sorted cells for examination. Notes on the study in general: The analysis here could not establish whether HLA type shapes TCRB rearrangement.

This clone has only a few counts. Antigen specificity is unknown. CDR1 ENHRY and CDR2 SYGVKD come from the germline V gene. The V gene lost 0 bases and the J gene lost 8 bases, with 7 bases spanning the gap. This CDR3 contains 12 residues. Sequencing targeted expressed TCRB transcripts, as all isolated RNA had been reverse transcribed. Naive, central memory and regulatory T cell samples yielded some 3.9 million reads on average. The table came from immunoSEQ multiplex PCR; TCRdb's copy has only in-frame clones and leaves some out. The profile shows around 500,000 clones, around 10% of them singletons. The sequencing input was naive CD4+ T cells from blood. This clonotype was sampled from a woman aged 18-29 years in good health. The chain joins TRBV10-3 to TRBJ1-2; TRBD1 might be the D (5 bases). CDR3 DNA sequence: TGTGCCATCAGTGAGTCCACAGGCGGCTACACCTTC. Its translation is CAISESTGGYTF.